The clone carrying this T cell receptor beta chain turned up a few times. Its antigen is undetermined. These data are taken from a study of long-term antiretroviral therapy in people with HIV. Whole-study results and caveats: In samples taken after ART, diversity increased but remained below transplant donor control levels.

A v3.0 immunoSEQ assay was performed at survey level. Some clones are missing from TCRdb's copy, which holds only in-frame ones; the method was immunoSEQ multiplex PCR. The sample has around 30,000 clones, almost 85% seen once. The CDR3 length is 17 residues. Trimming removed 0 bases from V and 4 bases from J; junction bases left unmatched: 9. Germline V lookup: CDR1 SEHNR, CDR2 FQNEAQ (reference sequence). The chain has TRBV7-9 and TRBJ2-7; 10 bases map to TRBD1. Material: unsorted PBMCs, obtained about 3.3 years after starting antiretroviral therapy. This receptor was taken from a man in his late teens or twenties with HIV. DNA for the CDR3: TGTGCCAGCAGCTTAGCGGGCAGGACAGGGGGTAGATACGAGCAGTACTTC. Translated: CASSLAGRTGGRYEQYF.